This T cell receptor beta chain was obtained from a study of CD8+ T cells in alopecia areata. Trimming removed 5 bases from V and 3 bases from J, with 14 bases in between. CDR1 is SGHTA, CDR2 FQGNSA, per germline. This CDR3 contains 14 residues. Extraction and reverse transcription of RNA yielded cDNA as the sequencing template. This table comes from immunoSEQ multiplex PCR, and its TCRdb copy is limited to in-frame clones, with some not included. The table includes about 190,000 clones, roughly 60% detected once. Described treatment: oral pan-JAK inhibitor, 5-10 mg twice daily. The sequence was obtained from a human donor with alopecia areata. Sample: CD4+ T cells sorted from blood, taken at week 24, from a patient treated with tofacitinib. The chain carries TRBV7-2 and TRBJ2-7; D call uncertain. The CDR3 region is CASSTANIVYEQYF. Here the CDR3 DNA reads TGTGCCAGCAGCACGGCGAATATAGTCTACGAGCAGTACTTC.